The 21 T cell receptor beta chains given below trace back to one sample, sequenced in a study of shared clonotypes between healthy human individuals. Sequencing was performed with immunoSEQ multiplex PCR; in TCRdb, only in-frame clones are kept and a portion is missing. The repertoire has more than 2 million clones, 90% to 95% of them found once; the top ten carry roughly 0.13%. The sequencing sample was made of naive CD4+ T cells sorted from blood. Subset here: CD45RA+ positively selected. The receptors were sampled from a man aged 18 to 30 in good health.

The rearrangement links TRBV5-6 to TRBJ1-1; D ambiguous. CDR1 and CDR2 (germline): SGHDT, YYEEEE. Trimming took 0 bases from V and 1 from J, leaving 7 bases between them. CDR3 size: 14 residues. The CDR3 bases are TGTGCCAGCAGCTTGGTTTCAGGGAACACTGAAGCTTTCTTT. This gives the protein CASSLVSGNTEAFF.

The chain couples TRBV30 to TRBJ2-3; 11 nucleotides agree with TRBD2. The germline CDR1 and CDR2 sequences are GTSNPN and SVGIG (reference sequence). J was trimmed by 3 bases and V by 1 base; bases with no gene match: 6. The CDR3 spans 16 residues. CDR3 nucleotide sequence: TGTGCCTGGAGTGGGAAAACTAGCGGGAGAACAGATACGCAGTATTTT. Protein: CAWSGKTSGRTDTQYF.

Comment on this clone: The identical CDR3 is also encoded by other nucleotide sequences in the sample. CDR3 region: CASSSQGQETQYF. In DNA, the CDR3 is TGCGCCAGCAGCTCCCAGGGGCAAGAGACCCAGTACTTC. The chain is built from TRBV5-1 and TRBJ2-5; D perhaps matches TRBD1 (6 bases). The ends were cut back, 3 bases at V and 2 bases at J, with 8 bases in the middle. This CDR3 spans 13 amino acids. Looked up from germline, CDR1 is SGHRS and CDR2 is YFSETQ.

The V call is TRBV10-3, the J call TRBJ2-7; D is possibly TRBD1 or TRBD2 (5 bases each). The CDR3 contains 11 residues. Trimming left V 2 bases short and J 13 bases short, with 12 bases between. Germline CDR1 is ENHRY and CDR2 is SYGVKD. In DNA, the CDR3 is TGTGCCATCAGTGAGAAGGGACCCCACTACTTC. It encodes CAISEKGPHYF.

V and J are TRBV19 and TRBJ2-7; D is ambiguous. V dropped 5 bases and J dropped 6 bases, with 11 bases sitting between them. Germline CDR1 reads LNHDA; CDR2 reads SQIVND (reference sequence). The CDR3 spans 12 residues. The CDR3 here is CASSPRQSEQYF. CDR3 sequence (DNA): TGTGCCAGTAGTCCACGTCAGAGCGAGCAGTACTTC. Full variable domain (outside the CDR3, taken from reference TRBV19 and TRBJ2-7): DGGITQSPKYLFRKEGQNVTLSCEQNLNHDAMYWYRQDPGQGLRLIYYSQIVNDFQKGDIAEGYSVSREKKESFPLTVTSAQKNPTAFYLCASSPRQSEQYFGPGTRLTVT.

This chain joins TRBV5-1 and TRBJ2-3; the D is unclear. Per germline, CDR1 SGHRS and CDR2 YFSETQ. The V and J ends lost 2 bases and 4 bases respectively, with 8 bases between them. CDR3 length: 13 residues. This chain's CDR3 is CASSLTVSDTQYF. The DNA of the CDR3 is TGCGCCAGCAGCTTAACAGTCTCAGATACGCAGTATTTT.

V usage is TRBV30 and J usage is TRBJ2-1; TRBD2 matches 7 bases. Germline V gives CDR1 GTSNPN, CDR2 SVGIG (reference sequence). The V and J ends lost 0 bases and 6 bases, in that order; junction bases with no gene match: 14. The CDR3 has 17 amino acids. The CDR3 loop is CAWSVRVGGGFGNEQFF. The CDR3 DNA reads as TGTGCCTGGAGTGTACGGGTTGGGGGAGGGTTTGGCAATGAGCAGTTCTTC. Together with reference TRBV30 and TRBJ2-1, the CDR3 gives the full variable domain: SQTIHQWPATLVQPVGSPLSLECTVEGTSNPNLYWYRQAAGRGLQLLFYSVGIGQISSEVPQNLSASRPQDRQFILSSKKLLLSDSGFYLCAWSVRVGGGFGNEQFFGPGTRLTVL.

In the case of this clone: The same CDR3 can be traced to other DNA sequences in this sample. V gene TRBV6-1 combines with J gene TRBJ2-1; 8 bases align to TRBD1. Per germline, CDR1 MNHNS and CDR2 SASEGT. The CDR3 length is 12 residues. The V gene end was trimmed by 4 bases and the J gene end by 7 bases; junction bases not matched to a gene: 0. CDR3: CASSGQGNEQFF. The DNA for the CDR3 is TGTGCCAGCAGTGGACAGGGGAATGAGCAGTTCTTC.

V gene TRBV28 combines with J gene TRBJ1-5; the match to TRBD1 covers 7 bases. From germline, CDR1 is MDHEN and CDR2 SYDVKM. This CDR3 comprises 15 residues. The V and J ends lost 5 bases and 2 bases, in that order; junction bases with no gene match: 6. CDR3 amino acids: CASSRNDRGNQPQHF. The DNA of the CDR3 is TGTGCCAGCAGTCGCAACGACAGGGGCAATCAGCCCCAGCATTTT. The full variable domain, with the rest looked up from reference TRBV28 and TRBJ1-5, is DVKVTQSSRYLVKRTGEKVFLECVQDMDHENMFWYRQDPGLGLRLIYFSYDVKMKEKGDIPEGYSVSREKKERFSLILESASTNQTSMYLCASSRNDRGNQPQHFGDGTRLSIL.

The chain recombines TRBV4-1 with TRBJ2-7; a possible D gene is TRBD2 (5 bases). Germline values: CDR1 MGHRA, CDR2 YSYEKL. The CDR3 covers 13 residues. With 1 base removed from V and 3 bases from J, the gap between germline ends came to 7 bases. The CDR3 is CASSQGTVYEQYF. CDR3 nucleotide sequence: TGCGCCAGCAGCCAAGGGACTGTCTACGAGCAGTACTTC.

This chain connects TRBV27 to TRBJ2-1, with 11 bases aligning to TRBD2. Germline assignment: CDR1 MNHEY and CDR2 SMNVEV (reference sequence). The CDR3 is made up of 16 amino acids. V lost 6 bases to trimming and J lost 1 base; unmatched junction nucleotides: 5. The CDR3 is CASRKLAGASYNEQFF. The CDR3 DNA sequence: TGTGCCAGCAGAAAACTAGCGGGAGCTTCCTACAATGAGCAGTTCTTC.

The chain joins TRBV5-1 to TRBJ1-6; perhaps TRBD1 as D (5 bases). This CDR3 has 19 amino acids. Germline CDR1 SGHRS, CDR2 YFSETQ. V was trimmed by 0 bases and J by 0 bases, leaving 16 bases between them. The DNA for the CDR3 is TGCGCCAGCAGCTTGGCCTCCCGGGACCGATCCTCCTATAATTCACCCCTCCACTTT. Translation gives CASSLASRDRSSYNSPLHF.

Of note for this clone: A much larger clone differs from this one at a single base, so this may be a read error. The gene calls are TRBV27 and TRBJ2-2, with TRBD2 identical over 12 bases. With V trimmed by 7 bases and J by 9 bases, 12 bases remained unmatched. CDR1 MNHEY and CDR2 SMNVEV come from the germline V gene (reference sequence). The CDR3 is 16 amino acids. The CDR3 here is CASTGLAGLRSRELFF. In DNA, the CDR3 is TGTGCCAGCACCGGACTAGCGGGGTTACGCTCCAGGGAGCTGTTTTTT.

V gene TRBV5-8 combines with J gene TRBJ2-3, with a weak D call TRBD2 (6 bases). The CDR3 loop spans 16 amino acids. The germline V gene has CDR1 SGHTS and CDR2 YDEGEE. V was cut by 3 bases and J by 9 bases, with 23 bases left in between. DNA for the CDR3: TGTGCCAGCAGCTCTGGGAGGCCAGTGGAAGAAGGGACGCAGTATTTT. This gives the protein CASSSGRPVEEGTQYF.

This clone has a single count. The sample carries other DNA sequences with the same CDR3. The J gene is TRBJ2-7, the V gene TRBV10-2; 8 bases line up with TRBD2. The V segment lost 6 bases and the J segment 0 bases; nucleotides outside the gene matches: 4. Germline assignment: CDR1 WSHSY and CDR2 SAAADI. There are 14 residues in the CDR3. The CDR3 DNA follows: TGCGCCAGCAGACTCAGCGGGAGCTCCTACGAGCAGTACTTC. Translation gives CASRLSGSSYEQYF.

V usage is TRBV10-3 and J usage is TRBJ2-7; D remains ambiguous. Germline values: CDR1 ENHRY, CDR2 SYGVKD. This CDR3 has 13 residues. Trimming took off 6 bases at V and 2 bases at J, with 11 bases between the two ends. The DNA for the CDR3 is TGTGCCATCAGCGCAGGACGGGCCTACGAGCAGTACTTC. Protein product: CAISAGRAYEQYF.

Comments on this clone: This sample includes further DNA sequences coding for the same CDR3. The V call is TRBV19, the J call TRBJ1-5, with 9 bases that match TRBD1. J lost 2 bases, V lost 3 bases, and 2 bases had no gene match. The CDR3 extends over 15 amino acids. Germline V gene sequence: CDR1 LNHDA, CDR2 SQIVND (reference sequence). The CDR3 DNA sequence: TGTGCCAGTAGTATCGGGGACAGGGGCAATCAGCCCCAGCATTTT. It encodes CASSIGDRGNQPQHF.

The chain recombines TRBV5-8 with TRBJ2-5; a weak D match, TRBD2 (5 bases). The CDR3 loop spans 12 amino acids. Trimming took off 0 bases at V and 5 bases at J, with 5 bases between the two ends. CDR1 is SGHTS and CDR2 is YDEGEE in the germline V gene. The CDR3 here is CASSLAGETQYF. The CDR3 coding sequence is TGTGCCAGCAGCTTGGCGGGGGAGACCCAGTACTTC.

This rearrangement joins TRBV30 to TRBJ1-2; D is ambiguous. The length of the CDR3 is 13 residues. CDR1 is GTSNPN, CDR2 SVGIG, per germline (reference sequence). V was shortened by 0 bases and J by 4 bases, with 9 bases between the two germline ends. The CDR3 nucleotides read TGTGCCTGGAGTGTTGAGGACGGCTATGGCTACACCTTC. Amino acid sequence: CAWSVEDGYGYTF.

V and J are TRBV18 and TRBJ2-5, with TRBD1 matching 9 bases. The CDR3 is 15 amino acids. Germline CDR1 KGHSH, CDR2 LQKENI. Losses at the gene ends were 6 bases for V and 1 base for J; bases not matched to a gene: 6. The CDR3 region has the DNA TGTGCCAGCTCCTCCGGGACAGGGACCCAAGAGACCCAGTACTTC. It yields the protein CASSSGTGTQETQYF.

This rearrangement joins TRBV5-4 to TRBJ2-1; a weak D match, TRBD2 (6 bases). This CDR3 is built from 14 residues. The V and J ends lost 5 bases and 8 bases respectively, with 17 bases between them. Germline V gene sequence: CDR1 SGHNT, CDR2 YYREEE (reference sequence). CDR3 sequence: CASRSAPASDEQFF. DNA for the CDR3: TGTGCCAGCAGATCTGCCCCAGCTAGCGATGAGCAGTTCTTC. Together with reference TRBV5-4 and TRBJ2-1, the CDR3 gives the full variable domain: ETGVTQSPTHLIKTRGQQVTLRCSSQSGHNTVSWYQQALGQGPQFIFQYYREEENGRGNFPPRFSGLQFPNYSSELNVNALELDDSALYLCASRSAPASDEQFFGPGTRLTVL.